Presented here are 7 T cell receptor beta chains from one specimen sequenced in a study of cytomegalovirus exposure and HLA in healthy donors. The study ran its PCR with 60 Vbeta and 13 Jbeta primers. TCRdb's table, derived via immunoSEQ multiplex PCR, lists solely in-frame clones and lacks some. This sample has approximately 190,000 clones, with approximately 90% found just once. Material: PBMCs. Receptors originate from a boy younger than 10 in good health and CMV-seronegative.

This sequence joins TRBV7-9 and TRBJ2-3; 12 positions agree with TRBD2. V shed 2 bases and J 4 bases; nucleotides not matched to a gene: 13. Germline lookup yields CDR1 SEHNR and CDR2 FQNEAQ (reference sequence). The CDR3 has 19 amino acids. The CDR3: CASSLSDRASGGAADTQYF. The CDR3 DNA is TGTGCCAGCAGCTTATCCGACAGGGCTAGCGGGGGGGCCGCAGATACGCAGTATTTT. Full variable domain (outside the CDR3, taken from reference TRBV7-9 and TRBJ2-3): DTGVSQNPRHKITKRGQNVTFRCDPISEHNRLYWYRQTLGQGPEFLTYFQNEAQLEKSRLLSDRFSAERPKGSFSTLEIQRTEQGDSAMYLCASSLSDRASGGAADTQYFGPGTRLTVL.

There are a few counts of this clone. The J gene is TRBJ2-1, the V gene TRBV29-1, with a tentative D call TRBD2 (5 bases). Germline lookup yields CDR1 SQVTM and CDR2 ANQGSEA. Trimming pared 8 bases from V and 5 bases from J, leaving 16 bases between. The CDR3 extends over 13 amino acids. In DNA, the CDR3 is TGCAGCACCGGCGGGTCCTCACACAATGAGCAGTTCTTC. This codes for CSTGGSSHNEQFF.

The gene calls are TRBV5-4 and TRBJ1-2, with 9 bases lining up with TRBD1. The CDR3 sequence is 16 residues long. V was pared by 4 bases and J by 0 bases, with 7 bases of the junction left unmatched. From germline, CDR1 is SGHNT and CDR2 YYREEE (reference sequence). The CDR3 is CASSGGTGLTNYGYTF. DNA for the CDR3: TGTGCCAGCAGCGGCGGGACAGGGCTTACTAACTATGGCTACACCTTC.

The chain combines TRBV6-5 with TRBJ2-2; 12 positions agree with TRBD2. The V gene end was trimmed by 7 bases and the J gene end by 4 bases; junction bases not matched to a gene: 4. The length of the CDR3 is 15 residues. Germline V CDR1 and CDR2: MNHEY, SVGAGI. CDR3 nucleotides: TGTGCCAGCACCCTAGCGGGGGGGCGCACCGGGGAGCTGTTTTTT. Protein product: CASTLAGGRTGELFF.

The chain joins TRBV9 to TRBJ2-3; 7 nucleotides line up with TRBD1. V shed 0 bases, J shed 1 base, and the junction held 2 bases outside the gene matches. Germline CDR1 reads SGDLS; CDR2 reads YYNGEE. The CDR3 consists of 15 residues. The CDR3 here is CASSVGDRGTDTQYF. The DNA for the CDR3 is TGTGCCAGCAGCGTAGGGGACAGAGGCACAGATACGCAGTATTTT.

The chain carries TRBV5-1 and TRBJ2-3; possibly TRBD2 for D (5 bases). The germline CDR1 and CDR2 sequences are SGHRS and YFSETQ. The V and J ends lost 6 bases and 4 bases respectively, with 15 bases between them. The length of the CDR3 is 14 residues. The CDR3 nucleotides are TGCGCCAGCAAGTCCGGGATCGGGCCAGATACGCAGTATTTT. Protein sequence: CASKSGIGPDTQYF.

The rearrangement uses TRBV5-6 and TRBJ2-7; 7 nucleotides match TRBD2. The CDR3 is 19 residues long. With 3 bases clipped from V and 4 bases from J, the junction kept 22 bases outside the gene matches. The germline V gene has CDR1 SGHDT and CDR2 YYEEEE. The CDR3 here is CASSWGTSGRGGGIYEQYF. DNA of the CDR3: TGTGCCAGCAGCTGGGGAACGTCTGGTCGTGGGGGGGGGATTTACGAGCAGTACTTC. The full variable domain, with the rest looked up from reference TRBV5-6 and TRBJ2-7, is DAGVTQSPTHLIKTRGQQVTLRCSPKSGHDTVSWYQQALGQGPQFIFQYYEEEERQRGNFPDRFSGHQFPNYSSELNVNALLLGDSALYLCASSWGTSGRGGGIYEQYFGPGTRLTVT.